The T cell receptor (beta chain) described here comes from a study of OX40 agonist ivuxolimab in advanced cancers. On the study more broadly: Three individuals attained partial responses, comprising one hepatocellular carcinoma case and two cutaneous melanoma cases.

Overall study findings and caveats: At doses 0.1 to 3.0 mg/kg, CD4+ and CD8+ clones expanded. Low normalized T-cell clonal expansion was also seen in some nonresponders. On average, a greater number of expanded clones characterised CD8+ T cells relative to CD4+.

Concerning this clone: What it binds is not known.

The table came from immunoSEQ multiplex PCR; TCRdb's copy has only in-frame clones and leaves some out. The table records fewer than 35,000 clones, more than 80% of them present only once. The sequencing used CD4+ or CD8+ T cells sorted from blood, collected in a trial of the OX40 agonist ivuxolimab. The TCR sequence derives from an adult with an advanced solid tumor such as melanoma, head and neck, liver or kidney cancer.

CDR3 sequence: CASIPRDTYYEQYF. The DNA of the CDR3 is TGTGCCAGCATCCCCCGGGACACCTACTACGAGCAGTACTTC. The rearrangement joins TRBV6-1 to TRBJ2-7, with a weak D call TRBD1 (6 bases). In germline, CDR1 is MNHNS, CDR2 SASEGT. The CDR3 is 14 residues long. V was cut by 7 bases and J by 3 bases, with 16 bases left in between.